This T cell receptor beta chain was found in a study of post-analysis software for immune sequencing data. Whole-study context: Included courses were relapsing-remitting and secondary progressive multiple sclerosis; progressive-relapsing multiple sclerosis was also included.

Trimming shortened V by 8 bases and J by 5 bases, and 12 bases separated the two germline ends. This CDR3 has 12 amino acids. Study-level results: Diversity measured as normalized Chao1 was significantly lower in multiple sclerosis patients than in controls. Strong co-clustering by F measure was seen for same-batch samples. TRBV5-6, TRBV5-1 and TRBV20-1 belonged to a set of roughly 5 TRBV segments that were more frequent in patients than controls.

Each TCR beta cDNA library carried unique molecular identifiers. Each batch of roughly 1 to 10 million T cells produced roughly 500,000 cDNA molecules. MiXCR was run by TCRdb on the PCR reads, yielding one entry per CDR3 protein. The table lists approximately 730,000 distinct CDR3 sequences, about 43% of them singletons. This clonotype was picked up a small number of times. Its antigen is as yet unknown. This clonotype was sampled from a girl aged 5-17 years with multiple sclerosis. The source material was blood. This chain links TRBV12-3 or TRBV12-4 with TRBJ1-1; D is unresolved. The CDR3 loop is CASGPAGTEAFF. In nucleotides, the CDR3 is TGTGCCAGCGGTCCCGCTGGGACTGAAGCTTTCTTT.